The clone carrying this T cell receptor (beta chain) appeared a few times. What it binds is not known. The data were obtained in a study of T-cell memory formation after mild COVID-19. Overall study context: There were largely donor-specific TCR clusters. Study-wide points: Pre-infection memory carried some responding clones, suggesting that cross-reactive memory joined.

V was clipped by 7 bases and J by 0 bases, with 12 bases between them. The CDR3 totals 15 residues. TCR alpha and TCR beta cDNA libraries with sample barcodes and UMIs came from 5'RACE using constant-segment primers. MiXCR, applied by TCRdb to the 5' RACE reads, yields one record per CDR3 protein. This table holds roughly 600,000 distinct CDR3 sequences, approximately 18% found once. The origin of this receptor is an adult woman who had mild COVID-19 (a few samples of this study predate the infection). Cell type and time point are not known. The specimen was PBMCs or a T cell subset sorted from them (not recorded which). This sequence joins TRBV12-3 or TRBV12-4 and TRBJ2-2; D uncertain. CDR3 protein: CASTPEPPNTGELFF. For the CDR3, the DNA is TGTGCCAGCACCCCGGAGCCTCCGAACACCGGGGAGCTGTTTTTT.